Listed below are T cell receptor beta chains from one sample, sequenced in a study of CD8 T cells in ankylosing spondylitis. In TCRdb, the 5' RACE reads were re-called with MiXCR into one record per CDR3 protein. Of 330,000 or so distinct CDR3 sequences listed, around 7.6% were seen once; the top ten hold 13% to 15%. Sequenced input: blood, either unsorted or a sorted T cell fraction (not recorded which). These receptors all stem from a male donor with ankylosing spondylitis. Both conserved end residues are part of each CDR3. D genes are given only for firm matches. Not all rows give a size; the values are once, few, many and, for expanded clones, a class.

d_call	j_call	clone_size	v_call	cdr3_nt	cdr3_aa
.	TRBJ2-4	many	TRBV12-3/TRBV12-4	TGTGCCAGCAGCGAACCTCGCGGGGGCGAGGCCAAAAACATTCAGTACTTC	CASSEPRGGEAKNIQYF
.	TRBJ1-1	many	TRBV29-1	TGCAGCGTCGCCCGGGGGGGCCTGAGCACTGAAGCTTTCTTT	CSVARGGLSTEAFF
.	TRBJ2-5	many	TRBV11-2	TGTGCCAGCAGCTTAGCTTTCCGCGTCCAAGAGACCCAGTACTTC	CASSLAFRVQETQYF
TRBD2	TRBJ2-1	many	TRBV12-3/TRBV12-4	TGTGCCAGCAGTTTTCAGGCGGGAGTATCCTACAATGAGCAGTTCTTC	CASSFQAGVSYNEQFF
TRBD2	TRBJ2-7	few	TRBV6-2/TRBV6-3	TGTGCCAGCAGACGAGGACTAGGCGGGGTATACGAGCAGTACTTC	CASRRGLGGVYEQYF
TRBD2	TRBJ2-3	few	TRBV5-1	TGCGCCAGCAGCTTGGGCGGGAGGTCAGATACGCAGTATTTT	CASSLGGRSDTQYF
.	TRBJ1-3	.	TRBV10-3	TGTGCCATCGCGGGACCATGGGGAAACACCATATATTTT	CAIAGPWGNTIYF
.	TRBJ1-2	.	TRBV6-1	TGTGCCAGCAGCCGATCGGCTAAAATAAGACCCCACTTC	CASSRSAKIRPHF
.	TRBJ2-3	few	TRBV28	TGTGCCAGCAGTTTTTCAGGCACCTTCACAGATACGCAGTATTTT	CASSFSGTFTDTQYF
.	TRBJ2-7	few	TRBV7-2	TGTGCCAGCAGCTACGCGGGGCCAAGCTCCTACGAGCAGTACTTC	CASSYAGPSSYEQYF
.	TRBJ2-5	few	TRBV5-1	TGCGCCAGCAGCTTTAGACACCTTGGAGAGACCCAGTACTTC	CASSFRHLGETQYF
TRBD2	TRBJ2-7	.	TRBV20-1	TGCAGTACAGTTGGGACTAGCGGGAACTACGAGCAGTACTTC	CSTVGTSGNYEQYF
TRBD1	TRBJ2-4	.	TRBV7-9	TGTGCCAGCAGCCCCACGTGGGACAGTGAAAACATTCAGTACTTC	CASSPTWDSENIQYF
TRBD2	TRBJ2-1	many	TRBV28	TGTGCCAGCAAGAGGTCGGGACTAGCAGAATACAATGAGCAGTTCTTC	CASKRSGLAEYNEQFF
.	TRBJ2-1	few	TRBV5-1	TGCGCCAGCAGCTTGTTGACACCTAGCTCCTACAATGAGCAGTTCTTC	CASSLLTPSSYNEQFF
TRBD1	TRBJ2-5	many	TRBV10-3	TGTGCCGCGACAGGGAACGGGGAGACCCAGTACTTC	CAATGNGETQYF
TRBD2	TRBJ2-7	few	TRBV7-2	TGTGCCAGCAGCTTAAGGTCTCTGGCGGCGGGAGCTGAGCAGTACTTC	CASSLRSLAAGAEQYF
TRBD1	TRBJ2-7	many	TRBV27	TGTGCCAGCAGTTTGACAGGGAGATACGAGTTGCAGTACTTC	CASSLTGRYELQYF
.	TRBJ2-1	.	TRBV29-1	TGCAGCGTTCTGCAGGGTTCCTACAATGAGCAGTTCTTC	CSVLQGSYNEQFF
.	TRBJ2-5	few	TRBV2	TGTGCCAGCAGTGTGGTTACCCAGAGAGAGACCCAGTACTTC	CASSVVTQRETQYF
.	TRBJ1-5	few	TRBV7-9	TGTGCCAGCAGCTCCGGGTCCTGGCGGCCCCAGCATTTT	CASSSGSWRPQHF
.	TRBJ1-5	.	TRBV24-1	TGTGCCACCAGTGACCGGAACAATCAGCCCCAGCATTTT	CATSDRNNQPQHF
TRBD1	TRBJ2-5	few	TRBV12-3/TRBV12-4	TGTGCCAGCAGCCGACAGGGCGGCAGGGAGACCCAGTACTTC	CASSRQGGRETQYF
.	TRBJ1-1	few	TRBV5-1	TGCGCCAGCAGCGAACAACCGCGGGATACGTTCGCTTTCTTT	CASSEQPRDTFAFF
.	TRBJ2-3	.	TRBV6-2/TRBV6-3	TGTGCCAGCAGTTACGGCCTCATCCGATCAGATACGCAGTATTTT	CASSYGLIRSDTQYF
TRBD2	TRBJ2-7	once	TRBV12-3/TRBV12-4	TGTGCCAGCAGTTTACGGGGAGCAGCGGGAGTCGCTGAGCAGTACTTC	CASSLRGAAGVAEQYF
.	TRBJ1-5	.	TRBV4-2	TGTGCCAGCAGCCAAGATATGAACCAGCCCCAGCATTTT	CASSQDMNQPQHF
TRBD2	TRBJ2-2	few	TRBV3-1	TGTGCCAGCAGCCTCATAGCGGGAGTTGTCACCGGGGAGCTGTTTTTT	CASSLIAGVVTGELFF
.	TRBJ1-1	many	TRBV12-3/TRBV12-4	TGTGCCAGCAGTCTTAGCGCGGGGGGATATACTGAAGCTTTCTTT	CASSLSAGGYTEAFF
TRBD2	TRBJ2-3	few	TRBV12-3/TRBV12-4	TGTGCCAGCAGAAAATGGGGGCTAGCGGGTTTACTCGCAGATACGCAGTATTTT	CASRKWGLAGLLADTQYF
.	TRBJ2-1	.	TRBV3-1	TGTGCCAGCAGCCAGGGGAACAATGAGCAGTTCTTC	CASSQGNNEQFF
TRBD2	TRBJ2-1	few	TRBV9	TGTGCCAGCAGCGTATACGGGACTAGCGGGACCGGTGAGCAGTTCTTC	CASSVYGTSGTGEQFF
TRBD1	TRBJ2-3	many	TRBV24-1	TGTGCCACCAGTGATCCCGACAGGGCAGATACGCAGTATTTT	CATSDPDRADTQYF
.	TRBJ2-2	many	TRBV29-1	TGCAGCGTTGACTTTACCGGGGAGCTGTTTTTT	CSVDFTGELFF
.	TRBJ2-1	.	TRBV27	TGTGCCAGCAGCTCTGGGTTGCCATCCTACAATGAGCAGTTCTTC	CASSSGLPSYNEQFF
.	TRBJ2-1	many	TRBV5-1	TGCGCCAGCAGCTTGGGGCATGAGCAGTTCTTC	CASSLGHEQFF
TRBD2	TRBJ2-1	many	TRBV14	TGTGCCAGCAGCCAGATCCCGACTAGCGGGTACTACAATGAGCAGTTCTTC	CASSQIPTSGYYNEQFF
.	TRBJ2-5	many	TRBV5-1	TGCGCCAGCAGCTTGGTAAATGGGGAGACCCAGTACTTC	CASSLVNGETQYF
.	TRBJ2-2	few	TRBV28	TGTGCCAGCAGTTTTCCCCTTTCGACCGGGGAGCTGTTTTTT	CASSFPLSTGELFF
.	TRBJ2-5	few	TRBV13	TGTGCCAGCAGCGCCAGACTCTACCAAGAGACCCAGTACTTC	CASSARLYQETQYF
TRBD1	TRBJ2-5	.	TRBV9	TGTGCCAGCAGCGTAGGCCAGGGGGAAGTAGAGACCCAGTACTTC	CASSVGQGEVETQYF
.	TRBJ2-5	few	TRBV20-1	TGCAGTGCTAGGGACAGCAAAGAGACCCAGTACTTC	CSARDSKETQYF
.	TRBJ2-3	once	TRBV12-3/TRBV12-4	TGTGCCAGCAGTTTGGCTAGCTGGATGTCGGAGTATTTT	CASSLASWMSEYF
TRBD2	TRBJ2-5	many	TRBV4-3	TGCGCCAGCAGCCAAGTAAGGCTAGCGGGCTTCCAAGAGACCCAGTACTTC	CASSQVRLAGFQETQYF
.	TRBJ1-2	many	TRBV7-2	TGTGCCAGCAGCTTATCCGGAAGAAACTATGGCTACACCTTC	CASSLSGRNYGYTF
.	TRBJ2-3	.	TRBV13	TGTGCCAGCAGCTCCATAGCGGTCACAGATACGCAGTATTTT	CASSSIAVTDTQYF
.	TRBJ1-2	few	TRBV30	TGTGCCTGGAAAGTGGCTGGTGGCTACACCTTC	CAWKVAGGYTF
.	TRBJ2-3	few	TRBV29-1	TGCAGCGTTGTAACCGCAGATACGCAGTATTTT	CSVVTADTQYF
TRBD1	TRBJ2-1	.	TRBV4-1	TGCGCCAGCAGGAGACAGGGGGGCCCGAGCTCCTACAATGAGCAGTTCTTC	CASRRQGGPSSYNEQFF
.	TRBJ2-1	many	TRBV27	TGTGCCAGCAGTTTCAGTCTAGCCGGAGGGCGCGCCTACAATGAGCAGTTCTTC	CASSFSLAGGRAYNEQFF
TRBD2	TRBJ2-7	few	TRBV20-1	TGCAGTGCTCTTCTAGCGGGAGGAAGCCTGGTTGGGAGAGAGCAGTACTTC	CSALLAGGSLVGREQYF
.	TRBJ2-2	.	TRBV4-1	TGCGCCAGCAGCCAACACGCCGGGGAGCTGTTTTTT	CASSQHAGELFF
TRBD2	TRBJ2-7	few	TRBV29-1	TGCAGCGTCAAAGCGGGAGGGCCCTACGAGCAGTACTTC	CSVKAGGPYEQYF